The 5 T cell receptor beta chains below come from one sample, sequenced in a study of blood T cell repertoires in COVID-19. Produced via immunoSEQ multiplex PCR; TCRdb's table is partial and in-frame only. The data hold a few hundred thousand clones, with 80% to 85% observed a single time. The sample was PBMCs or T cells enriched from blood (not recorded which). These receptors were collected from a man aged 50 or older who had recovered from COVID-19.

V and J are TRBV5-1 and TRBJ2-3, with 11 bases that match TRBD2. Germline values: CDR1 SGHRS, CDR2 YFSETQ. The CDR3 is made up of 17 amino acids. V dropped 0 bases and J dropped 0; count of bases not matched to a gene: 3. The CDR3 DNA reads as TGCGCCAGCAGCTTGGCCACTAGCGGGAGAAGCACAGATACGCAGTATTTT. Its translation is CASSLATSGRSTDTQYF.

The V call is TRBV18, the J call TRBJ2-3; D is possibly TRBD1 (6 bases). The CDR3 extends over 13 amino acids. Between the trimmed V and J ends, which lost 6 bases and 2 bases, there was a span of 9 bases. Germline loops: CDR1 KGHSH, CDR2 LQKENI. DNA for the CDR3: TGTGCCAGCTCCGGACAGATCACAGATACGCAGTATTTT. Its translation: CASSGQITDTQYF.

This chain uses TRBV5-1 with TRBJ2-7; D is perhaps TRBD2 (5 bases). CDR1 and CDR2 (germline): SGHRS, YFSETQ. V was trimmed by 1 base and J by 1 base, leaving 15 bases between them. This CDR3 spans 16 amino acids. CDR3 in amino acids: CASSLRSGSLSYEQYF. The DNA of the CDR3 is TGCGCCAGCAGCTTGAGGAGCGGCAGCCTTTCCTACGAGCAGTACTTC. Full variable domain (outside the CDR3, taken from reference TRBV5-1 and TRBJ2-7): KAGVTQTPRYLIKTRGQQVTLSCSPISGHRSVSWYQQTPGQGLQFLFEYFSETQRNKGNFPGRFSGRQFSNSRSEMNVSTLELGDSALYLCASSLRSGSLSYEQYFGPGTRLTVT.

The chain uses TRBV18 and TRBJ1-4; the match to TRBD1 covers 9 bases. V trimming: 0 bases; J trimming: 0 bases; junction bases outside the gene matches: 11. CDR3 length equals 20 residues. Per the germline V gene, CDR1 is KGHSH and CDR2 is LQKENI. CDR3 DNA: TGTGCCAGCTCACCACCCCGACAGGGGGTAAGACAGACAACTAATGAAAAACTGTTTTTT. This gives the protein CASSPPRQGVRQTTNEKLFF.

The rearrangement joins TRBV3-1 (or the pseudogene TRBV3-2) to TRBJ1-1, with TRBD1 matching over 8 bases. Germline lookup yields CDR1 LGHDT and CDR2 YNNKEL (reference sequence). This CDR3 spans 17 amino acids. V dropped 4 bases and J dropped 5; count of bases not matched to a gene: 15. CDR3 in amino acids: CASSLSTGGTGSTEAFF. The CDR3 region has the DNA TGTGCCAGCAGCCTCTCCACCGGAGGGACAGGTTCTACTGAAGCTTTCTTT.